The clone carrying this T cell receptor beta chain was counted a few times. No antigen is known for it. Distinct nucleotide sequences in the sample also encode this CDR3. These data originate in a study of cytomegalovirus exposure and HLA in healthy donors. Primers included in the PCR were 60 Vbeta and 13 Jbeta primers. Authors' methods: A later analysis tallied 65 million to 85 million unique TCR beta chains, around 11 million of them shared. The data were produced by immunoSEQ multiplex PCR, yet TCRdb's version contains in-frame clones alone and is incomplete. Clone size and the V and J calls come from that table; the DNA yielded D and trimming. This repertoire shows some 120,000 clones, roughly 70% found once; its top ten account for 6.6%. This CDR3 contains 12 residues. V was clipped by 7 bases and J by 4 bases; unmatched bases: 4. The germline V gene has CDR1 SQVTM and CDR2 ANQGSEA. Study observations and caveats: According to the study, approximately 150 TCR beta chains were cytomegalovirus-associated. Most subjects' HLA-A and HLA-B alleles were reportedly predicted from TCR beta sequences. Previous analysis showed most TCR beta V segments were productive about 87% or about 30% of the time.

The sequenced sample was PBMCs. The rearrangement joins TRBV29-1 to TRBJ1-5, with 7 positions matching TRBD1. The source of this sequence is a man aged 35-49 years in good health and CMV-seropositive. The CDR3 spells CSARTGNQPQHF. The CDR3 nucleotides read TGCAGCGCTCGGACAGGAAATCAGCCCCAGCATTTT.